This passage covers 10 T cell receptor beta chains from one sample sequenced in a study of Tregs in tolerant kidney transplant recipients. Generated by immunoSEQ multiplex PCR, the TCRdb table keeps only in-frame clones and is missing some. The top ten hold roughly 4.9% of the sample, which has tens of thousands of clones, about 83% seen once. The material sequenced was CD4+ T cells from blood. These receptors originate from a human donor in good health.

The genes are TRBV2 and TRBJ2-7; 10 nucleotides line up with TRBD1. V lost 6 bases, J lost 4 bases, and 3 bases stayed unmatched. This CDR3 is built from 13 residues. CDR1 and CDR2 (germline): SNHLY, FYNNEI. CDR3 protein: CASSRDRGYEQYF. The CDR3 DNA sequence: TGTGCCAGCAGCCGGGACAGGGGTTACGAGCAGTACTTC.

This clone was seen a handful of times. V gene TRBV5-6 combines with J gene TRBJ2-3; no clear D gene. Germline CDR1 reads SGHDT; CDR2 reads YYEEEE. Between the trimmed V and J ends, which lost 3 bases and 0 bases, there was a span of 8 bases. The CDR3 is 14 amino acids. CDR3 loop: CASSSVRSTDTQYF. Written as DNA, the CDR3 is TGTGCCAGCAGCTCCGTCAGGAGCACAGATACGCAGTATTTT.

The chain carries TRBV29-1 and TRBJ2-7; D is perhaps TRBD2 (5 bases). CDR1 is SQVTM and CDR2 is ANQGSEA in the germline V gene. This CDR3 region has 11 residues. Trimming removed 4 bases from V and 1 base from J, with 5 bases in between. CDR3 region: CSVGTSYEQYF. CDR3 nucleotide sequence: TGCAGCGTTGGGACTTCCTACGAGCAGTACTTC.

The chain carries TRBV14 and TRBJ1-2; the D is unclear. Per the germline V gene, CDR1 is SGHDN and CDR2 is FVKESK. The V end lost 1 base, the J end lost 3 bases, and 12 bases lay between the germline ends. The CDR3 is 15 amino acids. The CDR3 spells CASSQVGQEYYGYTF. CDR3 DNA: TGTGCCAGCAGCCAAGTAGGGCAGGAATACTATGGCTACACCTTC. The full variable domain, completed using reference TRBV14 and TRBJ1-2, is EAGVTQFPSHSVIEKGQTVTLRCDPISGHDNLYWYRRVMGKEIKFLLHFVKESKQDESGMPNNRFLAERTGGTYSTLKVQPAELEDSGVYFCASSQVGQEYYGYTFGSGTRLTVV.

The chain couples TRBV27 to TRBJ2-3; tentatively, D is TRBD2 (6 bases). The V end was cut by 7 bases, the J end by 0 bases, with 11 bases between. The CDR3 totals 14 residues. CDR1 MNHEY and CDR2 SMNVEV come from the germline V gene (reference sequence). Here the CDR3 DNA reads TGTGCCAGCAAATTGGCGGGGAGCACAGATACGCAGTATTTT. As protein: CASKLAGSTDTQYF.

The chain joins TRBV9 to TRBJ2-5; D is perhaps TRBD1 (6 bases). Germline CDR1 is SGDLS and CDR2 is YYNGEE. The V gene lost 4 bases and the J gene lost 5 bases, with 15 bases spanning the gap. The CDR3 loop spans 14 amino acids. The CDR3 nucleotides read TGTGCCAGCAGCCCCCGTCTCCAGGGGGAGACCCAGTACTTC. Translation gives CASSPRLQGETQYF.

This clone was seen only a few times. DNA for the CDR3: TGTGCCAGCAGCCCCCGGTCAGGGTCCAACCAAAACACCGGGGAGCTGTTTTTT. Translation: CASSPRSGSNQNTGELFF. The chain is built from TRBV7-9 and TRBJ2-2, with D possibly TRBD1 on 5 matching bases. With 5 bases removed from V and 2 bases from J, the gap between germline ends came to 21 bases. Germline values: CDR1 SEHNR, CDR2 FQNEAQ (reference sequence). The CDR3 extends over 18 amino acids.

This chain uses TRBV6-5 with TRBJ2-3, with 7 bases fitting TRBD1. V shed 4 bases, J shed 4 bases, and the junction held 2 bases outside the gene matches. Germline assignment: CDR1 MNHEY and CDR2 SVGAGI. CDR3 length: 13 amino acids. This CDR3 reads CASSWDSADTQYF. The CDR3 nucleotides read TGTGCCAGCAGTTGGGACAGCGCAGATACGCAGTATTTT.

This sequence joins TRBV18 and TRBJ1-2; D remains unclear. Trimming took off 3 bases at V and 4 bases at J, with 9 bases between the two ends. This CDR3 region has 13 residues. Germline CDR1 is KGHSH and CDR2 is LQKENI. The CDR3 coding sequence is TGTGCCAGCTCACCCCAACGGTCCTATGGCTACACCTTC. Translated: CASSPQRSYGYTF.

This chain joins TRBV5-8 and TRBJ2-6; 9 bases are shared with TRBD2. The CDR3 sequence is 16 residues long. The V gene's germline CDR1 is SGHTS and CDR2 YDEGEE. V lost 4 bases to trimming and J lost 3 bases; unmatched junction nucleotides: 5. The CDR3 reads CASSERGGDGANVLTF. As DNA, the CDR3 is TGTGCCAGCAGCGAGCGCGGGGGGGATGGGGCCAACGTCCTGACTTTC.